This entry describes one TCR beta chain. No antigen is known for it. The data are from a study of T-cell memory formation after mild COVID-19. Study conclusions and caveats: Pre-infection memory harbored some responding clones, suggesting cross-reactive memory joined. Whereas later expanders leaned CD4+, clones contracting day 15 to 85 showed a balanced CD4/CD8 makeup. Nothing showed for sure that second-wave clones peaking on day 37 were SARS-CoV-2 specific.

This CDR3 region has 16 residues. Germline-derived CDR1 and CDR2 are SGHNT and YENEEA. V shed 1 base and J shed 1 base, with 12 bases lying between them. One entry per CDR3 protein, called by TCRdb with MiXCR from the 5' RACE reads. The data hold 530,000 or so distinct CDR3 sequences, with roughly a sixth observed a single time. The material sequenced was PBMCs or a T cell subset sorted from them (not recorded which). This receptor was taken from an adult woman who had mild COVID-19 (a few samples of this study predate the infection). Cell type and time point are not known. The V call is TRBV11-3, the J call TRBJ2-3; possibly TRBD1 for D (5 bases). CDR3 amino acids: CASSLGLQGGTDTQYF. The CDR3 DNA reads TGTGCCAGCAGCTTAGGGCTCCAGGGTGGCACAGATACGCAGTATTTT.